The 14 T cell receptor beta chains below all came from one sample that was sequenced in a study of shared T cell receptors in the human thymus. Only in-frame clones appear in the TCRdb table, and some are missing; sequencing was by immunoSEQ multiplex PCR. The data hold 500,000 to 550,000 clones, with 78% observed a single time. Another study also made use of these data, one on human thymus T cells.

Sequencing was performed on thymocytes. The receptor source for this set is a boy less than two years old with a congenital heart defect.

The chain recombines TRBV30 with TRBJ2-1; weak D call: TRBD2 (5 bases). V lost 3 bases, J lost 1 base, and 10 bases lay in between. There are 14 residues in the CDR3. CDR1 and CDR2 from the germline V gene are GTSNPN and SVGIG (reference sequence). The CDR3 nucleotides are TGTGCCTGGAGGGGGAGAAGATCCTACAATGAGCAGTTCTTC. Its translation is CAWRGRRSYNEQFF. The full variable domain, completed using reference TRBV30 and TRBJ2-1, is SQTIHQWPATLVQPVGSPLSLECTVEGTSNPNLYWYRQAAGRGLQLLFYSVGIGQISSEVPQNLSASRPQDRQFILSSKKLLLSDSGFYLCAWRGRRSYNEQFFGPGTRLTVL.

This clone was recorded only once. V gene TRBV14 combines with J gene TRBJ2-5; no clear D. Trimming left V 1 base short and J 5 bases short, with 8 bases between. Germline loops: CDR1 SGHDN, CDR2 FVKESK. The CDR3 covers 13 residues. CDR3 residues: CASSQATNETQYF. For the CDR3, the DNA is TGTGCCAGCAGCCAAGCTACGAACGAGACCCAGTACTTC.

This chain links TRBV11-2 with TRBJ2-2; D is ambiguous. Trimming pared 5 bases from V and 4 bases from J, leaving 17 bases between. This CDR3 has 16 residues. Germline CDR1 reads SGHAT; CDR2 reads FQNNGV. The CDR3 loop reads CASSNHRSCGTGELFF. The CDR3 DNA is TGTGCCAGCAGCAACCACAGATCCTGTGGCACCGGGGAGCTGTTTTTT. The whole variable domain, remainder taken from reference TRBV11-2 and TRBJ2-2, is EAGVAQSPRYKIIEKRQSVAFWCNPISGHATLYWYQQILGQGPKLLIQFQNNGVVDDSQLPKDRFSAERLKGVDSTLKIQPAKLEDSAVYLCASSNHRSCGTGELFFGEGSRLTVL.

The chain recombines TRBV7-9 with TRBJ2-7, with 11 bases fitting TRBD2. V trimming: 3 bases; J trimming: 5 bases; junction bases outside the gene matches: 6. Germline V gives CDR1 SEHNR, CDR2 FQNEAQ (reference sequence). This CDR3 is 15 amino acids long. In DNA, the CDR3 is TGTGCCAGCAGCTTTCTACTAGCGGGAGCCCACGAGCAGTACTTC. As protein: CASSFLLAGAHEQYF.

On this clone itself: Germline is not matched at one junction end, which may reflect a read error. Other nucleotide sequences in the sample specify the same CDR3. The chain joins TRBV28 to TRBJ1-1, with TRBD1 as a possible D gene (6 bases). This CDR3 has 19 residues. From germline, CDR1 is MDHEN and CDR2 SYDVKM. CDR3 loop: CASSSQPGHPARWNTEAFF. The CDR3 DNA reads TGTGCCAGCAGTTCCCAACCGGGACACCCAGCTCGTTGGAACACTGAGGCTTTCTTT. Together with reference TRBV28 and TRBJ1-1, the CDR3 gives the full variable domain: DVKVTQSSRYLVKRTGEKVFLECVQDMDHENMFWYRQDPGLGLRLIYFSYDVKMKEKGDIPEGYSVSREKKERFSLILESASTNQTSMYLCASSSQPGHPARWNTEAFFGQGTRLTVV.

The V call is TRBV6-5, the J call TRBJ2-5; tentative D call: TRBD1 (5 bases). Germline lookup yields CDR1 MNHEY and CDR2 SVGAGI. Deletions cut 2 bases from V and 5 bases from J, with 12 bases between. The CDR3 consists of 14 residues. CDR3 protein: CASSYAKRGETQYF. CDR3 bases: TGTGCCAGCAGTTACGCGAAAAGGGGTGAGACCCAGTACTTC.

The chain joins TRBV5-6 to TRBJ2-2; 8 bases line up with TRBD2. The junction had 6 bases not matched to a gene; V was cut back by 4 bases and J by 4 bases. CDR1 is SGHDT and CDR2 is YYEEEE in the germline V gene. The CDR3 extends over 15 amino acids. The CDR3 DNA is TGTGCCAGCAGCCCAAGGGCGGGAGGCACCGGGGAGCTGTTTTTT. Its translation is CASSPRAGGTGELFF.

This rearrangement joins TRBV28 to TRBJ1-2; tentative D call: TRBD1 (6 bases). CDR1 is MDHEN and CDR2 is SYDVKM in the germline V gene. V lost 0 bases, J lost 8 bases, and 25 bases lay in between. The CDR3 runs 18 residues. In DNA, the CDR3 is TGTGCCAGCAGTTTATGGGTAGGGGGGGGAGAGGGATTGGGCGGCTACACCTTC. Translated, it gives CASSLWVGGGEGLGGYTF.

This clone was counted a single time. The rearrangement links TRBV6-4 to TRBJ2-1; D unclear. V was pared by 6 bases and J by 7 bases, with 28 bases between. Germline V gene data show CDR1 as MRHNA and CDR2 as SNTAGT. The CDR3 has 18 amino acids. This CDR3 reads CASSPRSERSFGYNEQFF. CDR3 nucleotides: TGTGCCAGCAGCCCGAGGAGTGAGCGTTCTTTCGGGTATAATGAGCAGTTCTTC.

The table lists this clone with a few counts. The V and J genes are TRBV27 and TRBJ2-5, with 15 bases fitting TRBD2. This CDR3 has 19 residues. Germline CDR1 is MNHEY and CDR2 is SMNVEV (reference sequence). Trimming took 5 bases from V and 0 from J; bases not matched to a gene: 10. The CDR3 nucleotides read TGTGCCAGCAGTCACCATCCCGGACTAGCGGGAGGGTACCAAGAGACCCAGTACTTC. Its translation is CASSHHPGLAGGYQETQYF.

This clone was detected once. This rearrangement joins TRBV6-1 to TRBJ2-2; 7 nucleotides align to TRBD2. Germline CDR1 and CDR2: MNHNS and SASEGT. The CDR3 spans 14 residues. Trimming at V came to 3 bases and at J to 4 bases, leaving 2 bases not matched to a gene. CDR3 residues: CASSDSSGTGELFF. As DNA, the CDR3 is TGTGCCAGCAGTGATTCTAGCGGCACCGGGGAGCTGTTTTTT.

The chain couples TRBV27 to TRBJ2-1; 7 bases are shared with TRBD1. Unmatched junction bases numbered 7, after V lost 5 bases and J lost 0 bases. This CDR3 spans 16 amino acids. Looked up from germline, CDR1 is MNHEY and CDR2 is SMNVEV (reference sequence). The CDR3 reads CASSPADRPSYNEQFF. CDR3 in DNA: TGTGCCAGCAGTCCCGCGGACAGGCCCTCCTACAATGAGCAGTTCTTC.

V usage is TRBV19 and J usage is TRBJ2-1, with 7 bases fitting TRBD2. Trimming cost V 7 bases and J 14 bases; bases outside gene matches: 8. The CDR3 sequence is 11 residues long. In germline, CDR1 is LNHDA, CDR2 SQIVND (reference sequence). CDR3 amino acids: CASTSSGKEFF. The DNA for the CDR3 is TGTGCCAGTACCTCTAGCGGAAAAGAGTTCTTC.

The gene calls are TRBV11-1 and TRBJ2-4; 7 nucleotides line up with TRBD2. CDR1 and CDR2 (germline): SGHAT, FQDESV (reference sequence). The CDR3 covers 19 residues. After removal of 5 bases from V and 1 base from J, the junction contained 17 bases not matched to a gene. The CDR3 sequence: CASSLGASGTIWAKNIQYF. Here the CDR3 DNA reads TGTGCCAGCAGCCTTGGGGCTAGCGGCACGATTTGGGCCAAAAACATTCAGTACTTC.